Detailed here is one TCR beta chain. This clonotype was detected ten times or more. What this receptor recognizes is not known. No per-base quality is available; no much larger clone lies one base away. This record belongs to a study of T-cell reconstitution after alpha-beta-depleted transplantation in children (TCRdb year 2016). For context, the study as a whole: Using TCR repertoire profiling, the study quantitatively followed how T-cell immune reconstitution unfolded in children after TCRalphabeta/CD19-depleted allogeneic hematopoietic cell transplantation.

In the paper's terms, the treatment or condition label means: allogeneic hematopoietic cell transplantation with graft depleted of TCRalphabeta T cells and CD19 B cells. The transplant recipients were children given TCRalphabeta/CD19-depleted allogeneic hematopoietic cell grafts. Beyond this particular receptor, the publication reports: About two months after transplant, the apparently early recovery of alphabetaT-cell counts reportedly depended on just several hundred clones that had expanded rapidly and came from non-depleted graft cells. The high TCRbeta diversity at day 60 in some patients was ascribed to recipient T cells and intrathymic progenitors that had survived conditioning. Over subsequent months, a decline in hyperexpanded clone frequencies was noted, and after one year, T-cell counts and TCRbeta diversity were mostly ascribed to newly produced T cells.

At the junction V is shortened by 2 bases and J by 0 bases, with 11 bases in between. The CDR3 contains 15 residues, cysteine and phenylalanine counted. Only the CDR3 DNA stays, 45 bases, in frame from base 1. CDR1 and CDR2 (SGHDT, YYEEEE) derive from the germline V gene. The method was PCR. Sequencing used an Illumina HiSeq 2500. TCR libraries were prepared with molecular barcoding, using unique molecular identifiers to normalize TCRbeta repertoire quantification. TCRdb reprocessed the public reads (quality trimming at Q25 with fastp, clone calling with MiXCR) and kept in-frame beta chains. Here each entry gathers all rows of one CDR3 protein and keeps the most common genes and DNA. The table for this sample lists roughly 15,000 distinct CDR3 sequences; around 5.8% of them were counted only once. The ten largest clones represent roughly 6.7% of the sample.

The chain is encoded by TRBV5-6 joined to TRBJ2-5; no D gene can be assigned with confidence. The TCR originated in a boy aged 10-17 years with acute lymphoblastic leukemia, due to receive a stem cell transplant. The material was PBMCs, obtained before TCRalphabeta/CD19-depleted stem cell transplant. The CDR3 in this case is CASSFLVGNQETQYF. The sequenced DNA is TGTGCCAGCAGCTTCCTAGTAGGCAACCAAGAGACCCAGTACTTC.